This T cell receptor beta chain was found in a study of cytotoxic CD8 clonotypes in ibrutinib-treated CLL. Study-wide context: The subjects consisted of roughly twelve relapsed/refractory and some 15 treatment-naive individuals, with approximately 18 IGHV unmutated. Study-level findings and limits: Public clonotypes proved infrequent, and on treatment they shrank or remained steady.

Generated by immunoSEQ multiplex PCR, the TCRdb table keeps only in-frame clones and is missing some. Here the sample spans 130,000 to 150,000 clones, 75% to 95% being singletons. V was clipped by 1 base and J by 13 bases, with 13 bases between them. The germline CDR1 and CDR2 sequences are LNHDA and SQIVND (reference sequence). The CDR3 covers 13 residues. TCR beta library input comprised around 2 micrograms of genomic DNA from cryopreserved PBMCs. This clone came up once. Antigen specificity is unknown. This chain joins TRBV19 and TRBJ2-2; D perhaps matches TRBD1 (5 bases). This receptor was identified in a human donor with chronic lymphocytic leukemia. The source was PBMCs, collected after 12 months of ibrutinib treatment. CDR3 protein: CASSIGLDRSLFF. The CDR3 nucleotides read TGTGCCAGTAGTATAGGATTAGACAGATCGCTGTTTTTT.